This is a list of T cell receptor beta chains from one sample in a study of resident and recirculating memory T cells in vitiligo. Sequencing was performed with immunoSEQ multiplex PCR; in TCRdb, only in-frame clones are kept and a portion is missing. The table shows around 78,000 clones, with about 91% occurring only once. Sequencing input: blood. The receptor set was obtained from a male donor with vitiligo. Each CDR3 is given with its conserved first and last residue. The D gene is left open where the match is weak. Clone size is given for some rows only: seen once, a few or many times, or a class if the clone is expanded.

d_call	v_call	clone_size	j_call	cdr3_aa	cdr3_nt
.	TRBV5-6	once	TRBJ2-4	CASSPPPAGLKNIQYF	TGTGCCAGCAGCCCCCCCCCGGCGGGCTTAAAAAACATTCAGTACTTC
TRBD2	TRBV6-1	.	TRBJ2-7	CASSRRLAGGYEQYF	TGTGCCAGCAGCCGCAGACTAGCGGGAGGCTACGAGCAGTACTTC
.	TRBV30	.	TRBJ2-1	CAWSVLSSYNEQFF	TGTGCCTGGAGTGTACTGAGCTCCTACAATGAGCAGTTCTTC
.	TRBV10-1	.	TRBJ2-2	CASSESQGFGATGELFF	TGCGCCAGCAGTGAATCGCAGGGATTTGGCGCCACCGGGGAGCTGTTTTTT
.	TRBV30	.	TRBJ2-7	CAWTEDSLSYEQYF	TGTGCCTGGACTGAGGACAGTCTTTCCTACGAGCAGTACTTC
TRBD2	TRBV2	.	TRBJ2-1	CASWGGQRELMNEQFF	TGTGCCAGCTGGGGAGGCCAGCGGGAGCTGATGAATGAGCAGTTCTTC
TRBD1	TRBV18	.	TRBJ1-3	CASSTDRGGNTIYF	TGTGCCAGCTCAACCGACAGGGGTGGAAACACCATATATTTT
TRBD2	TRBV10-3	.	TRBJ2-1	CAIQSGTDNEQFF	TGTGCCATCCAAAGCGGGACGGACAATGAGCAGTTCTTC
TRBD1	TRBV5-8	once	TRBJ2-3	CASSSGGQGAADTQYF	TGTGCCAGCAGCTCTGGAGGACAGGGCGCGGCAGATACGCAGTATTTT
TRBD2	TRBV27	.	TRBJ2-5	CASSLAGGGGQETQYF	TGTGCCAGCAGTTTAGCGGGAGGGGGGGGGCAAGAGACCCAGTACTTC
.	TRBV5-5	.	TRBJ2-1	CASSRTYETYLGLYNEQFF	TGTGCCAGCAGCCGAACTTATGAAACATATTTAGGACTTTACAATGAGCAGTTCTTC
TRBD2	TRBV28	.	TRBJ2-7	CASSLSLGLAGTYEQYF	TGTGCCAGCAGTTTATCCCTGGGACTAGCGGGGACCTACGAGCAGTACTTC
TRBD2	TRBV6-6	few	TRBJ2-7	CASSYAGGSSYEQYF	TGTGCCAGCAGTTACGCGGGAGGGAGCTCCTACGAGCAGTACTTC
TRBD1	TRBV10-3	few	TRBJ1-1	CAISDRDRVSGTEAFF	TGTGCCATCAGTGACCGGGACAGGGTCTCGGGAACTGAAGCTTTCTTT
.	TRBV9	.	TRBJ2-1	CASSVEAGIGEQFF	TGTGCCAGCAGCGTAGAGGCAGGGATAGGTGAGCAGTTCTTC
.	TRBV9	.	TRBJ1-3	CASRQDPNSGNTIYF	TGTGCCAGCAGACAGGATCCAAACTCTGGAAACACCATATATTTT
TRBD2	TRBV4-3	.	TRBJ2-7	CASSQLLAGGYEQYF	TGCGCCAGCAGCCAACTTCTAGCGGGAGGCTACGAGCAGTACTTC
TRBD2	TRBV5-1	.	TRBJ2-5	CASSIAGGLNRETQYF	TGCGCCAGCTCGATAGCGGGAGGGCTCAATCGGGAGACCCAGTACTTC
.	TRBV27	.	TRBJ1-1	CASSLGDEAFF	TGTGCCAGCAGCCTGGGCGATGAAGCTTTCTTT
TRBD1	TRBV5-1	.	TRBJ1-2	CASSPGQGYGYTF	TGCGCCAGCAGCCCAGGACAGGGCTATGGCTACACCTTC
.	TRBV6-4	once	TRBJ2-1	CASSDFDEQFF	TGTGCCAGCAGTGACTTCGATGAGCAGTTCTTC
TRBD1	TRBV5-1	.	TRBJ2-7	CASGEAGGPYEQYF	TGCGCCAGCGGGGAAGCAGGGGGTCCCTACGAGCAGTACTTC
.	TRBV27	.	TRBJ2-7	CASTGFPAGHEQYF	TGTGCCAGCACTGGGTTTCCAGCAGGTCACGAGCAGTACTTC
TRBD1	TRBV5-1	.	TRBJ2-1	CASSLEGTGSAQFF	TGCGCCAGCAGCTTGGAGGGGACAGGTTCAGCGCAGTTCTTC
TRBD2	TRBV6-5	.	TRBJ2-7	CASTSGGRGSEQYF	TGTGCCAGCACCTCGGGCGGGAGGGGATCCGAGCAGTACTTC
TRBD1	TRBV4-2	.	TRBJ2-2	CASSRPEGTGQTGELFF	TGTGCCAGCAGCCGTCCAGAAGGGACAGGTCAAACCGGGGAGCTGTTTTTT
TRBD2	TRBV7-8	.	TRBJ2-3	CASRASGLYTDTQYF	TGTGCCAGCCGCGCTAGCGGATTATACACAGATACGCAGTATTTT
TRBD1	TRBV11-2	once	TRBJ2-7	CASSLDRGHEQYF	TGTGCCAGCAGCTTGGACAGGGGGCACGAGCAGTACTTC
.	TRBV28	.	TRBJ2-7	CASRLEGYEQYF	TGTGCCAGCAGGCTGGAGGGCTACGAGCAGTACTTC
TRBD2	TRBV28	.	TRBJ2-3	CASSLRGAGDTQYF	TGTGCCAGCAGTTTGCGGGGGGCGGGAGATACGCAGTATTTT
TRBD2	TRBV19	few	TRBJ2-2	CASSPPGGGLAGDPAGELFF	TGTGCCAGTAGCCCCCCGGGTGGCGGACTAGCGGGAGACCCCGCGGGGGAGCTGTTTTTT
TRBD2	TRBV5-1	.	TRBJ2-3	CASSLGTGLAGSSTDTQYF	TGCGCCAGCAGCTTGGGAACGGGACTAGCGGGGAGTAGCACAGATACGCAGTATTTT
.	TRBV11-3	.	TRBJ2-1	CASSWTGVGYNEQFF	TGTGCCAGCAGCTGGACGGGAGTTGGCTACAATGAGCAGTTCTTC
TRBD1	TRBV10-3	.	TRBJ2-7	CAISVRDRGNEQYF	TGTGCCATCAGTGTAAGGGACAGGGGGAACGAGCAGTACTTC
TRBD1	TRBV5-6	.	TRBJ2-7	CASSLVGTGRSYEQYF	TGTGCCAGCAGCTTGGTGGGGACAGGGCGCTCCTACGAGCAGTACTTC
TRBD2	TRBV5-1	.	TRBJ2-7	CASSGASGRAPGYEQYF	TGCGCCAGCAGCGGGGCTAGCGGGAGGGCCCCCGGGTACGAGCAGTACTTC